This T cell receptor (beta chain) was identified during a study of cytomegalovirus exposure and HLA in healthy donors. Of note for this clone: The antigen remains unidentified.

Germline assignment: CDR1 MDHEN and CDR2 SYDVKM. The CDR3 covers 17 residues. With 3 bases removed from V and 4 bases from J, the gap between germline ends came to 21 bases. Study observations and caveats: The presence/absence work took it that sequencing depth was about the same across donors.

The PCR had 60 Vbeta and 13 Jbeta primers. Sequencing used immunoSEQ multiplex PCR; TCRdb keeps in-frame clones, though not all of them. This table holds about 200,000 clones, around 80% found once. V usage is TRBV28 and J usage is TRBJ1-1; possibly TRBD1 for D (6 bases). The receptor's source is a man aged 25 to 40 in good health and CMV-seronegative. Sequenced sample: PBMCs. CDR3 sequence reads: CASSLPGGAAVGTEAFF. In DNA, the CDR3 is TGTGCCAGCAGTTTGCCCGGGGGGGCTGCCGTCGGCACTGAAGCTTTCTTT.